The rows below give T cell receptor beta chains drawn from one sample of a study of CD8 T cells in Susac syndrome. TCRdb recomputed calls from the immunoSEQ multiplex PCR reads with MiXCR, one row per CDR3 protein. This table holds 50,000 or so distinct CDR3 sequences, about 92% found once. The sequenced material came from CD8+ T cells from PBMCs. The receptors were gathered from a human donor in good health. CDR3s leave out the opening cysteine and the closing phenylalanine or tryptophan. The D gene is left open where the match is weak.

v_call	cdr3_length	j_call	d_call	cdr3_aa
TRBV11-2	21	TRBJ2-1	-	ASSLPGAGVTLKAYSAYNEQF
TRBV27	14	TRBJ2-6	-	ASSFTGTSGANVLT
TRBV27	12	TRBJ1-1	TRBD1	ASSPGAGGTEAF
TRBV11-2	14	TRBJ2-7	TRBD1	ASSFGGGTGFYEQY
TRBV5-1	14	TRBJ2-2	TRBD2	ASSLLAGVNTGELF
TRBV7-9	15	TRBJ2-1	TRBD2	ASSLSLAGGPGDEQF
TRBV4-1	12	TRBJ2-7	TRBD1	ASSQETGFYEQY
TRBV7-9	10	TRBJ2-7	-	ASSLMNYEQY
TRBV27	14	TRBJ2-4	-	ASSLLGQGAKNIQY
TRBV20-1	13	TRBJ2-6	-	SARDRGTGANVLT
TRBV4-1	14	TRBJ2-2	TRBD2	ASSHGLAGTPGELF
TRBV7-9	11	TRBJ2-7	-	ASSSTISYEQY
TRBV20-1	13	TRBJ2-7	-	SARDYLGLSYEQY
TRBV3-1	14	TRBJ2-5	-	ASSTDSLTYQETQY
TRBV7-9	12	TRBJ1-1	-	ASSLGLGLSEAF
TRBV5-1	14	TRBJ2-7	TRBD2	ASSLVPSGTLYEQY
TRBV20-1	15	TRBJ2-4	TRBD2	SARDTGGSLAKNIQY
TRBV5-1	16	TRBJ2-4	TRBD1	ASSRGQGVLIAKNIQY
TRBV10-3	11	TRBJ2-2	TRBD1	AISPTGGGELF
TRBV29-1	14	TRBJ2-7	TRBD2	SVEAGTSGRFYEQY
TRBV25-1	13	TRBJ2-1	-	ASRLKQGSYNEQF
TRBV6-5	12	TRBJ2-1	-	ASSYPGASTEQF